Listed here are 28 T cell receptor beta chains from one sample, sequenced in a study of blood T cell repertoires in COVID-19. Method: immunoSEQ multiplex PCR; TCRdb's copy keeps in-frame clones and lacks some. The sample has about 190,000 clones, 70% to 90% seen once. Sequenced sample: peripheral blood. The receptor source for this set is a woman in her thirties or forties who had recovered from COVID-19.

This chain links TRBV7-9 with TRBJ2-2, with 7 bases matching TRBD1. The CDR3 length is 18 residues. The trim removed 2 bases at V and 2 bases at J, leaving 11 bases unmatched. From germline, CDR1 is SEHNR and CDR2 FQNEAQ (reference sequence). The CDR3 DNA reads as TGTGCCAGCAGCTTACCTTTTAGGACAGGCGGTAACACCGGGGAGCTGTTTTTT. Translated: CASSLPFRTGGNTGELFF. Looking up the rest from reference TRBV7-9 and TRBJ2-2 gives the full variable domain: DTGVSQNPRHKITKRGQNVTFRCDPISEHNRLYWYRQTLGQGPEFLTYFQNEAQLEKSRLLSDRFSAERPKGSFSTLEIQRTEQGDSAMYLCASSLPFRTGGNTGELFFGEGSRLTVL.

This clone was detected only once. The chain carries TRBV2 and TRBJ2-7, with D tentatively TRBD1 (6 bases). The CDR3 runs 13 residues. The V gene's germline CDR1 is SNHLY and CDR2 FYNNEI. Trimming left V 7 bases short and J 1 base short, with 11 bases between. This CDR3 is CASNTGLSYEQYF. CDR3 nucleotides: TGTGCCAGCAATACAGGGCTTTCCTACGAGCAGTACTTC.

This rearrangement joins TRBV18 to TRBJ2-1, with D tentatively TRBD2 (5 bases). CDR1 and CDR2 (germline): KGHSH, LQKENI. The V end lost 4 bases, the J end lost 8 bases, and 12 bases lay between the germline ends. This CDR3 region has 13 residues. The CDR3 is CASSRSRRDEQFF. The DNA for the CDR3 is TGTGCCAGCTCACGTTCCCGGCGGGATGAGCAGTTCTTC. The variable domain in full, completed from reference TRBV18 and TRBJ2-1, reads NAGVMQNPRHLVRRRGQEARLRCSPMKGHSHVYWYRQLPEEGLKFMVYLQKENIIDESGMPKERFSAEFPKEGPSILRIQQVVRGDSAAYFCASSRSRRDEQFFGPGTRLTVL.

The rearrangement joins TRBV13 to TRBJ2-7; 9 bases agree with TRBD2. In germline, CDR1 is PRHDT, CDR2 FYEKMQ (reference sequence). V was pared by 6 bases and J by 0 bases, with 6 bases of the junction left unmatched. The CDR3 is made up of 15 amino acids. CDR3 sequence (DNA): TGTGCCAGCAGTTCGACTAGCGGACGCTCCTACGAGCAGTACTTC. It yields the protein CASSSTSGRSYEQYF. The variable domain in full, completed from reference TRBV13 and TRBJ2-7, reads AAGVIQSPRHLIKEKRETATLKCYPIPRHDTVYWYQQGPGQDPQFLISFYEKMQSDKGSIPDRFSAQQFSDYHSELNMSSLELGDSALYFCASSSTSGRSYEQYFGPGTRLTVT.

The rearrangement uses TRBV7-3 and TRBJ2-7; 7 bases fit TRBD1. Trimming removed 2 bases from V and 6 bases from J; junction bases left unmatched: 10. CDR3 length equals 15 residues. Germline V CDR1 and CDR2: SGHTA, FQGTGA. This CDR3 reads CASSLRDSPPGEQYF. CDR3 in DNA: TGTGCCAGCAGCTTACGGGACAGCCCACCGGGCGAGCAGTACTTC.

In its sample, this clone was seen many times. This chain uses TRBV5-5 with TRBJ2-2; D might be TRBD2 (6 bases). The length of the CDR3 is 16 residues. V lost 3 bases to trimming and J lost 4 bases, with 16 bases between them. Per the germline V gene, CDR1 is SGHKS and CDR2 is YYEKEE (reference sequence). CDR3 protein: CASSSSGGKGTGELFF. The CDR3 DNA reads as TGTGCCAGCAGCTCTTCTGGGGGGAAGGGCACCGGGGAGCTGTTTTTT. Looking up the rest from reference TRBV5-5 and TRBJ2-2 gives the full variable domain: DAGVTQSPTHLIKTRGQQVTLRCSPISGHKSVSWYQQVLGQGPQFIFQYYEKEERGRGNFPDRFSARQFPNYSSELNVNALLLGDSALYLCASSSSGGKGTGELFFGEGSRLTVL.

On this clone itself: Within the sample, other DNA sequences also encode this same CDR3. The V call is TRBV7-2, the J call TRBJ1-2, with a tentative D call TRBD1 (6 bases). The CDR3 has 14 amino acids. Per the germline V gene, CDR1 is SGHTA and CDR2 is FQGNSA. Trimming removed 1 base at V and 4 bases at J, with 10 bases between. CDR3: CASSLGQGSYGYTF. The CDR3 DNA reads TGTGCCAGCAGCTTAGGTCAGGGGTCCTATGGCTACACCTTC.

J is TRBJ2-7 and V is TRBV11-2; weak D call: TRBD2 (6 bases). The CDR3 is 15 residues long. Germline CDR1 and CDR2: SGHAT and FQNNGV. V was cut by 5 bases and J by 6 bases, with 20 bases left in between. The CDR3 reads CASSAPGLLSGEQYF. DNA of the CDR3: TGTGCCAGCAGCGCGCCGGGACTCCTTTCAGGCGAGCAGTACTTC.

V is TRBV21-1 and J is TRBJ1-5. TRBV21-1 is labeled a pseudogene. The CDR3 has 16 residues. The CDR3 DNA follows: TGTGCCAGCAGCAAAGGAAGCGATCATAGCAATCAGCCCCAGCATTTT. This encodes CASSKGSDHSNQPQHF.

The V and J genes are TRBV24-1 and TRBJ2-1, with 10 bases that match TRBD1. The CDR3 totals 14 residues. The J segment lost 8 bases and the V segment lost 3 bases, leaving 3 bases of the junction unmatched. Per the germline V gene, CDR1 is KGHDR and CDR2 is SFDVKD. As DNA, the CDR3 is TGTGCCACCAGTGATGGGACAGGGGTTGATGAGCAGTTCTTC. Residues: CATSDGTGVDEQFF.

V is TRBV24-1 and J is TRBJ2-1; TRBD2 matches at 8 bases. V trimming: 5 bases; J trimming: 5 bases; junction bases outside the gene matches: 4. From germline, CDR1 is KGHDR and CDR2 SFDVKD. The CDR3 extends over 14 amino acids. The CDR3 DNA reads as TGTGCCACCAGTGCGGGAGGGCTCCACAATGAGCAGTTCTTC. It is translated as CATSAGGLHNEQFF.

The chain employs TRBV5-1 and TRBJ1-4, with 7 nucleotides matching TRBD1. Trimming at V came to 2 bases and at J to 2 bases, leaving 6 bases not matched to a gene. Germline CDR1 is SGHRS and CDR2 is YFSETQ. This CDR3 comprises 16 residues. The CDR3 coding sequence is TGCGCCAGCAGCTTCACCAGGGGGACGACTAATGAAAAACTGTTTTTT. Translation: CASSFTRGTTNEKLFF.

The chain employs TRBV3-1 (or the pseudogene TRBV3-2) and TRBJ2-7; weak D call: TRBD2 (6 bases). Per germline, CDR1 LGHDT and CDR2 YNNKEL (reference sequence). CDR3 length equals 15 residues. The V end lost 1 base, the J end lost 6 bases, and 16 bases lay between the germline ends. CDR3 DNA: TGTGCCAGCAGCCAAGTACCGGCGGGACGTGGCGAGCAGTACTTC. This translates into CASSQVPAGRGEQYF.

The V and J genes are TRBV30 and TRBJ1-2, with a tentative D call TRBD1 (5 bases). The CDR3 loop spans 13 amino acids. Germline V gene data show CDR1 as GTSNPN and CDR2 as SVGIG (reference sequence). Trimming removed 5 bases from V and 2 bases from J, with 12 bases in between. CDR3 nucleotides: TGTGCCTGGCTAAAACAGGAGAACTATGGCTACACCTTC. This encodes CAWLKQENYGYTF. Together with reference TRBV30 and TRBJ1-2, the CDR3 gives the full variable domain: SQTIHQWPATLVQPVGSPLSLECTVEGTSNPNLYWYRQAAGRGLQLLFYSVGIGQISSEVPQNLSASRPQDRQFILSSKKLLLSDSGFYLCAWLKQENYGYTFGSGTRLTVV.

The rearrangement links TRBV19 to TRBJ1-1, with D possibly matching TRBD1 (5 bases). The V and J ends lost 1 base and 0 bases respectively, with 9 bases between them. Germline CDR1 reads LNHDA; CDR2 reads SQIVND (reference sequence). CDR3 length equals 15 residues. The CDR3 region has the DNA TGTGCCAGTAGTATAGGCGGGACTGTGAACACTGAAGCTTTCTTT. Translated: CASSIGGTVNTEAFF.

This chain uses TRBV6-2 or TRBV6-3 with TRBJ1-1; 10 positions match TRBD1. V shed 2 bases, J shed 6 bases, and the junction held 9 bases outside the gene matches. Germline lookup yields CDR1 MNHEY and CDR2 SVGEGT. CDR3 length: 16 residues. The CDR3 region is CASSYRTTGGASEAFF. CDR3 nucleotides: TGTGCCAGCAGTTACAGAACGACAGGGGGCGCGTCTGAAGCTTTCTTT.

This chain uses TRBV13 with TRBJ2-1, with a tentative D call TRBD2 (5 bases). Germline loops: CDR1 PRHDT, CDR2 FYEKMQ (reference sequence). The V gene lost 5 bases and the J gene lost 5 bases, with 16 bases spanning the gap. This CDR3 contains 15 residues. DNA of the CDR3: TGTGCCAGCAGCCCCCCGGCTAGCCTACACAATGAGCAGTTCTTC. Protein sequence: CASSPPASLHNEQFF.

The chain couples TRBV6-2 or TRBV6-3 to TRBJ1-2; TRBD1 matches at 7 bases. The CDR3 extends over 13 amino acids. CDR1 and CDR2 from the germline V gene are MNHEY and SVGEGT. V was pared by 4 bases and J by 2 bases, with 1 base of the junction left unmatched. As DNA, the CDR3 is TGTGCCAGCAGTTTGGGACAGAACTATGGCTACACCTTC. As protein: CASSLGQNYGYTF.

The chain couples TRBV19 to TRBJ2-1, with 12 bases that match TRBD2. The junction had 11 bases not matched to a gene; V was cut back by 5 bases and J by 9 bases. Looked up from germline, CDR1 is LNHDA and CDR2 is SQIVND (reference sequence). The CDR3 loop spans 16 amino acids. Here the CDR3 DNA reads TGTGCCAGTAGTTCGCGGACTAGCGGGGCGGGCGGTGAGCAGTTCTTC. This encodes CASSSRTSGAGGEQFF.

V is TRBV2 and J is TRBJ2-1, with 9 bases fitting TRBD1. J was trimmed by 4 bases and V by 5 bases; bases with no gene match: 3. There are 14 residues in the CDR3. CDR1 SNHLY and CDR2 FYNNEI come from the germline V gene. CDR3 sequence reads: CASSWDREYNEQFF. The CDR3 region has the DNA TGTGCCAGCAGTTGGGACAGGGAATACAATGAGCAGTTCTTC.

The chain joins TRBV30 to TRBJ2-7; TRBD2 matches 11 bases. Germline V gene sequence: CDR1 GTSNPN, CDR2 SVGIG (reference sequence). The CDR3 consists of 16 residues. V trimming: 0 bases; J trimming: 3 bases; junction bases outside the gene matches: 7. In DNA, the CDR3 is TGTGCCTGGAGTGTCGGACTAGCGGGTAGTGTCTACGAGCAGTACTTC. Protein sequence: CAWSVGLAGSVYEQYF.

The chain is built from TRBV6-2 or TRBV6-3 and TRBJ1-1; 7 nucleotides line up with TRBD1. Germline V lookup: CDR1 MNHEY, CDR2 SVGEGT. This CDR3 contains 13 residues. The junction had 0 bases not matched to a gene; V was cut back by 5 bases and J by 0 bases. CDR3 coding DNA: TGTGCCAGCAGTGACAGGGTGAACACTGAAGCTTTCTTT. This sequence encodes CASSDRVNTEAFF.

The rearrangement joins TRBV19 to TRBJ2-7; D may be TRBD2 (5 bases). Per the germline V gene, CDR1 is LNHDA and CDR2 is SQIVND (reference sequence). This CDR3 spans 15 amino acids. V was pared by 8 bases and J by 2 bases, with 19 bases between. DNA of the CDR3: TGTGCCAGTTCTTACCTCCTAGCTGGTCCCTACGAGCAGTACTTC. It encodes CASSYLLAGPYEQYF.

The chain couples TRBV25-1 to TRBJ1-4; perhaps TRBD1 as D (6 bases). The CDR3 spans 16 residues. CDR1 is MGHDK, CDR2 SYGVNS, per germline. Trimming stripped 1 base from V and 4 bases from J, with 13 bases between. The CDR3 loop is CASSESLGQRNEKLFF. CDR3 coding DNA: TGTGCCAGCAGTGAATCTCTTGGACAGCGTAATGAAAAACTGTTTTTT.

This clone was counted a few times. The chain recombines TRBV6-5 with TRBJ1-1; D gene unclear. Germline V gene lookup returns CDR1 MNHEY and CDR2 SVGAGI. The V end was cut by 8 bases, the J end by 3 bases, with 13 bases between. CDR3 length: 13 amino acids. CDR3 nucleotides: TGTGCCAGCCACTGGAGCCTGGACACTGAAGCTTTCTTT. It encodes CASHWSLDTEAFF.

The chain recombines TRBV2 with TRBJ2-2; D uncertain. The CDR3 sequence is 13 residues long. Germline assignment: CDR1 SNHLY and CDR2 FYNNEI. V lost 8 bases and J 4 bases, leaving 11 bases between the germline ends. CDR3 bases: TGTGCCAGCCGGTTGGTTGGCACCGGGGAGCTGTTTTTT. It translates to CASRLVGTGELFF.

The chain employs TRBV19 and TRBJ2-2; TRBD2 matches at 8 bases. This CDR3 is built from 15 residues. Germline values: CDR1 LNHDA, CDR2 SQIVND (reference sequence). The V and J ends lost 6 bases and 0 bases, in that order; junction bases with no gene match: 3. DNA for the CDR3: TGTGCCAGTAGATTAGCGGGAACGAACACCGGGGAGCTGTTTTTT. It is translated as CASRLAGTNTGELFF.

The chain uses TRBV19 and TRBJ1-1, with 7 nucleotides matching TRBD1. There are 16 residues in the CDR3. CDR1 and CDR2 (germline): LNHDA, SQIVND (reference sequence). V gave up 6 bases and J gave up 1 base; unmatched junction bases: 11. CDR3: CASRRTGQMPNTEAFF. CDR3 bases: TGTGCCAGTAGGCGGACAGGACAAATGCCGAACACTGAAGCTTTCTTT.